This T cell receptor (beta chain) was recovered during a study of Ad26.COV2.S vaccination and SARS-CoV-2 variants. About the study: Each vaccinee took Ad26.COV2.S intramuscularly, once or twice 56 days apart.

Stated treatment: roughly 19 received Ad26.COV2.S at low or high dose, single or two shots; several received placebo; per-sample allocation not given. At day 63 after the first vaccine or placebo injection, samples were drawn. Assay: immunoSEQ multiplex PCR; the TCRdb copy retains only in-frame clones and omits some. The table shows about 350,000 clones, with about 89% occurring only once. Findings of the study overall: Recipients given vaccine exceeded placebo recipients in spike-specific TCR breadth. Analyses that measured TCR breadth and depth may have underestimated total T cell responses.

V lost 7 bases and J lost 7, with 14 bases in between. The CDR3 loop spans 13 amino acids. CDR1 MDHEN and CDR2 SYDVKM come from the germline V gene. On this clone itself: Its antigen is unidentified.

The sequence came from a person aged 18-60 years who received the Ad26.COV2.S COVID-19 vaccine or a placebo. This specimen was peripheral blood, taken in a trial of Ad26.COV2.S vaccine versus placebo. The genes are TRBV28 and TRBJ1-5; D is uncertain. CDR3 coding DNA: TGTGCCAGCACCTCAACCATCCTGCAGCCCCAGCATTTT. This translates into CASTSTILQPQHF.